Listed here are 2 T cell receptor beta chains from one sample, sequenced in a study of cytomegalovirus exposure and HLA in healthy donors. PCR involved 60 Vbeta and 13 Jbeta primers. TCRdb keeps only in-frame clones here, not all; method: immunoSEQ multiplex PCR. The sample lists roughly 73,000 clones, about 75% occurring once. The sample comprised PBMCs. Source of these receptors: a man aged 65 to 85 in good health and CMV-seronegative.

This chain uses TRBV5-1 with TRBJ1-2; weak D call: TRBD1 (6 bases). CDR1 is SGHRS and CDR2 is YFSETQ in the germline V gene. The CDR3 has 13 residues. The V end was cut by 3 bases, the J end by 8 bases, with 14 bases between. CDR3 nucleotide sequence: TGCGCCAGCAGCTCGGACAGCCAGAGGGGCTACACCTTC. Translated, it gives CASSSDSQRGYTF.

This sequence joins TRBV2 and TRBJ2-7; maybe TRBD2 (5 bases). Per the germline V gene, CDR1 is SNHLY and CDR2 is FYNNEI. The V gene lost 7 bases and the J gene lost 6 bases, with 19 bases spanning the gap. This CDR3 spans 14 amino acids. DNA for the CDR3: TGTGCCAGCACCCGGAGACGGGGTTTATCCGAGCAGTACTTC. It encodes CASTRRRGLSEQYF.